The source of this T cell receptor (beta chain) is a study of blood T cell repertoires in COVID-19. Recruitment covered some 25 US areas and drew participants whose ages spanned 18 to 89 years. Which cohort a participant joined came from the clinical history participants gave. Recovered participants had two consecutive negative NP/OP PCR tests, healthcare professional clearance, or symptom resolution. In the original processing: Reference gene primer amplification gave nucleated cell count estimates. Method: immunoSEQ multiplex PCR; TCRdb's copy keeps in-frame clones and lacks some. D and trimming come from the DNA, and the V and J calls and clone size come from that table. The sample holds about 330,000 clones, approximately 88% seen once. The CDR3 totals 14 residues. CDR1 and CDR2 (germline): SGHNT, YYREEE (reference sequence). The junction had 3 bases not matched to a gene; V was cut back by 3 bases and J by 2 bases.

This TCR was recovered from a man aged 25-45 years who had recovered from COVID-19. The chain joins TRBV5-4 to TRBJ2-5; 8 positions agree with TRBD1. The sample consisted of PBMCs or T cells enriched from blood (not recorded which). The CDR3, as DNA: TGTGCCAGCAGCTCGAGGACAGGGCAAGAGACCCAGTACTTC. Translating it yields CASSSRTGQETQYF. The entire variable domain, with the rest obtained from reference TRBV5-4 and TRBJ2-5, is as follows: ETGVTQSPTHLIKTRGQQVTLRCSSQSGHNTVSWYQQALGQGPQFIFQYYREEENGRGNFPPRFSGLQFPNYSSELNVNALELDDSALYLCASSSRTGQETQYFGPGTRLLVL.